A single sample gave rise to the 15 T cell receptor beta chains below, sequenced in a study of neoadjuvant nivolumab and ipilimumab in lung cancer. The method was immunoSEQ multiplex PCR; TCRdb's version includes in-frame clones alone and lacks a portion of them. Here the sample spans about 20,000 clones, around 76% being singletons. The starting material was tumor tissue, obtained after neoadjuvant nivolumab, alone or with ipilimumab, at or shortly before surgery. The source of these receptors is an adult with non-small cell lung cancer.

The chain joins TRBV19 to TRBJ1-5; the D is unclear. Per germline, CDR1 LNHDA and CDR2 SQIVND (reference sequence). The V and J ends lost 3 bases and 5 bases respectively, with 8 bases between them. The CDR3 runs 13 residues. The CDR3 region is CASSIVSYQPQHF. The CDR3 coding sequence is TGTGCCAGTAGTATCGTGAGCTATCAGCCCCAGCATTTT.

This sequence joins TRBV7-9 and TRBJ1-1; a possible D gene is TRBD1 (6 bases). The CDR3 is 12 amino acids. V gave up 10 bases and J gave up 0 bases, with 9 bases separating them. Per germline, CDR1 SEHNR and CDR2 FQNEAQ (reference sequence). The CDR3 here is CAIQGLNTEAFF. As DNA, the CDR3 is TGTGCCATACAGGGTTTGAACACTGAAGCTTTCTTT. The full variable domain, completed using reference TRBV7-9 and TRBJ1-1, is DTGVSQNPRHKITKRGQNVTFRCDPISEHNRLYWYRQTLGQGPEFLTYFQNEAQLEKSRLLSDRFSAERPKGSFSTLEIQRTEQGDSAMYLCAIQGLNTEAFFGQGTRLTVV.

V usage is TRBV5-1 and J usage is TRBJ2-7; the D gene is possibly TRBD1 (5 bases). The length of the CDR3 is 13 residues. The V gene's germline CDR1 is SGHRS and CDR2 YFSETQ. V was trimmed by 0 bases and J by 5 bases, leaving 9 bases between them. In nucleotides, the CDR3 is TGCGCCAGCAGCTTGGATGTGACAGACGAGCAGTACTTC. Encoded protein: CASSLDVTDEQYF.

This clone came up a few times. The same CDR3 arises from other DNA sequences in this sample as well. This chain uses TRBV7-9 with TRBJ2-2; 15 bases agree with TRBD2. The CDR3 length is 19 residues. V lost 1 base and J lost 2; bases outside the gene matches: 5. The germline CDR1 and CDR2 sequences are SEHNR and FQNEAQ (reference sequence). The CDR3 region is CASSLVGLAGGPNTGELFF. CDR3 in DNA: TGTGCCAGCAGCTTAGTTGGACTAGCGGGGGGGCCTAACACCGGGGAGCTGTTTTTT. Full variable domain (remainder filled in from reference TRBV7-9 and TRBJ2-2): DTGVSQNPRHKITKRGQNVTFRCDPISEHNRLYWYRQTLGQGPEFLTYFQNEAQLEKSRLLSDRFSAERPKGSFSTLEIQRTEQGDSAMYLCASSLVGLAGGPNTGELFFGEGSRLTVL.

The rearrangement links TRBV27 to TRBJ2-7; D is possibly TRBD1 (5 bases). Germline CDR1 is MNHEY and CDR2 is SMNVEV (reference sequence). The CDR3 is 14 amino acids. The germline V and J ends were trimmed by 4 bases and 2 bases, with 12 bases remaining between them. CDR3: CASSSNRNAYEQYF. CDR3 nucleotide sequence: TGTGCCAGCAGTTCCAACAGGAACGCCTACGAGCAGTACTTC.

The CDR3 DNA reads as TGTGCCAGCAGTGAGGAACCAGGCGCGAATGAAAAACTGTTTTTT. Protein product: CASSEEPGANEKLFF. The genes are TRBV6-1 and TRBJ1-4; D is uncertain. V dropped 3 bases and J dropped 5 bases, with 13 bases sitting between them. The germline gives CDR1 MNHNS, CDR2 SASEGT. The CDR3 is 15 amino acids.

The chain carries TRBV12-2 and TRBJ2-5; the table names TRBD1, a call not compared with the DNA. TRBV12-2 is tagged as a pseudogene. This CDR3 comprises 19 residues. The CDR3 region has the DNA TGTGCAAGTCGCCACGCCCCAAAGCCACAGGGGGCGCAAAAAGAGACCCAGTACTTC. It is translated as CASRHAPKPQGAQKETQYF.

CDR3 coding DNA: TGCGCCAGCAGCCAAGAGAGGAAGGTCGGGGAGCTGTTTTTT. It yields the protein CASSQERKVGELFF. The chain recombines TRBV4-3 with TRBJ2-2; D is unresolved. The CDR3 is 14 amino acids. Trimming left V 0 bases short and J 7 bases short, with 9 bases between. CDR1 is LGHNA, CDR2 YSLEER, per germline.

The genes are TRBV5-1 and TRBJ2-5; 9 bases line up with TRBD2. Germline CDR1 is SGHRS and CDR2 is YFSETQ. This CDR3 has 14 residues. V lost 5 bases to trimming and J lost 4 bases; unmatched junction nucleotides: 6. The CDR3 loop reads CASSGGGAGETQYF. The CDR3 DNA reads as TGCGCCAGCAGTGGCGGGGGGGCGGGAGAGACCCAGTACTTC. The entire variable domain, with the rest obtained from reference TRBV5-1 and TRBJ2-5, is as follows: KAGVTQTPRYLIKTRGQQVTLSCSPISGHRSVSWYQQTPGQGLQFLFEYFSETQRNKGNFPGRFSGRQFSNSRSEMNVSTLELGDSALYLCASSGGGAGETQYFGPGTRLLVL.

The V gene is TRBV5-5, the J gene TRBJ1-1; tentatively, D is TRBD1 (5 bases). Between the trimmed V and J ends, which lost 0 bases and 3 bases, there was a span of 12 bases. The CDR3 is 15 amino acids. Germline V gives CDR1 SGHKS, CDR2 YYEKEE (reference sequence). CDR3 in DNA: TGTGCCAGCAGCTTGGTCCCGGGACGGTACACTGAAGCTTTCTTT. This codes for CASSLVPGRYTEAFF.

This clone came up a few times. The chain employs TRBV4-3 and TRBJ2-5, with D hard to call. This CDR3 contains 15 residues. The V gene's germline CDR1 is LGHNA and CDR2 YSLEER. The ends were cut back, 0 bases at V and 0 bases at J, with 8 bases in the middle. DNA of the CDR3: TGCGCCAGCAGCCAAGAAGCCCGGTACCAAGAGACCCAGTACTTC. It specifies CASSQEARYQETQYF.

V gene TRBV7-2 combines with J gene TRBJ1-1; D call uncertain. Trimming took 6 bases from V and 1 from J, leaving 12 bases between them. Germline V CDR1 and CDR2: SGHTA, FQGNSA. The CDR3 is 14 amino acids. CDR3 sequence (DNA): TGTGCCAGCAGGCTGAGGTCATGGAACACTGAAGCTTTCTTT. This translates into CASRLRSWNTEAFF.

This clone was detected only once. This chain connects TRBV2 to TRBJ2-7; D possibly corresponds to TRBD2 (5 bases). V was shortened by 4 bases and J by 7 bases, with 14 bases between the two germline ends. The CDR3 runs 13 residues. CDR1 is SNHLY and CDR2 is FYNNEI in the germline V gene. Written as DNA, the CDR3 is TGTGCCAGCAGTGCCCCGGGATTTTGGGAGCAGTACTTC. Its protein is CASSAPGFWEQYF.

The chain uses TRBV5-4 and TRBJ1-2; 8 bases match TRBD1. Germline V CDR1 and CDR2: SGHNT, YYREEE (reference sequence). Trimming cost V 4 bases and J 0 bases; bases outside gene matches: 2. This CDR3 spans 14 amino acids. CDR3 bases: TGTGCCAGCAGCAAGGACAGGGCTAACTATGGCTACACCTTC. Translating it yields CASSKDRANYGYTF.

This clone has only a few counts. V gene TRBV6-1 combines with J gene TRBJ2-2; D may be TRBD1 (5 bases). Per the germline V gene, CDR1 is MNHNS and CDR2 is SASEGT. V lost 4 bases, J lost 5 bases, and 14 bases lay in between. The CDR3 covers 15 residues. The CDR3 region has the DNA TGTGCCAGCAGTGTCAGGGATGTCTTTACCGGGGAGCTGTTTTTT. The encoded protein is CASSVRDVFTGELFF.